A selection of T cell receptor beta chains follows, all from one sample in a study of early T cells in non-severe SARS-CoV-2 infection. TCRdb re-called the 5' RACE reads through MiXCR, storing one row per CDR3 protein. Altogether some 90,000 distinct CDR3 sequences are present, just under 15% being singletons, with the ten largest covering less than 7%. Material for sequencing was whole blood. The receptors were gathered from an adult who was a healthcare worker with PCR-confirmed SARS-CoV-2 infection or an uninfected control (not recorded which). Both conserved end residues are part of each CDR3. D genes are given only for firm matches. Rows may omit the clone size; those that give it use once, few, many or a size class.

clone_size: .; j_call: TRBJ2-2; d_call: .; v_call: TRBV7-8; cdr3_aa: CASSPAPLRSSGTGELFF; cdr3_nt: TGTGCCAGCAGCCCGGCTCCTTTGCGGAGCAGTGGCACCGGGGAGCTGTTTTTT
clone_size: .; j_call: TRBJ1-2; d_call: .; v_call: TRBV5-1; cdr3_aa: CASSLGGTGLYGYTF; cdr3_nt: TGCGCCAGCAGCTTGGGCGGAACGGGTTTGTATGGCTACACCTTC
clone_size: few; j_call: TRBJ2-2; d_call: .; v_call: TRBV10-3; cdr3_aa: CATTGEVNTGELFF; cdr3_nt: TGTGCCACCACAGGGGAGGTAAACACCGGGGAGCTGTTTTTT
clone_size: many; j_call: TRBJ2-7; d_call: .; v_call: TRBV3-1; cdr3_aa: CASSQGLLYYEQYF; cdr3_nt: TGTGCCAGCAGCCAAGGTCTTCTCTACTACGAGCAGTACTTC
clone_size: .; j_call: TRBJ2-7; d_call: .; v_call: TRBV3-1; cdr3_aa: CASSQVRYEQYF; cdr3_nt: TGTGCCAGCAGCCAAGTCCGGTACGAGCAGTACTTC
clone_size: many; j_call: TRBJ2-2; d_call: .; v_call: TRBV20-1; cdr3_aa: CSATTPAGELFF; cdr3_nt: TGCAGTGCTACAACCCCAGCCGGGGAGCTGTTTTTT
clone_size: .; j_call: TRBJ2-2; d_call: .; v_call: TRBV5-7; cdr3_aa: CASSFNPNTGELFF; cdr3_nt: TGTGCCAGCAGCTTCAACCCGAACACCGGGGAGCTGTTTTTT
clone_size: .; j_call: TRBJ2-7; d_call: TRBD2; v_call: TRBV28; cdr3_aa: CAAGGTSGIYEQYF; cdr3_nt: TGTGCCGCGGGAGGGACTAGCGGAATCTACGAGCAGTACTTC
clone_size: .; j_call: TRBJ2-7; d_call: .; v_call: TRBV2; cdr3_aa: CASSELDSYEQYF; cdr3_nt: TGTGCCAGCAGTGAACTTGACTCCTACGAGCAGTACTTC
clone_size: few; j_call: TRBJ1-2; d_call: .; v_call: TRBV6-1; cdr3_aa: CASSDGQEGIEGYTF; cdr3_nt: TGTGCCAGCAGTGACGGGCAGGAGGGCATAGAAGGCTACACCTTC
clone_size: .; j_call: TRBJ1-2; d_call: .; v_call: TRBV27; cdr3_aa: CASSLVGNNGYTF; cdr3_nt: TGTGCCAGCAGTTTAGTGGGCAACAACGGCTACACCTTC
clone_size: .; j_call: TRBJ1-1; d_call: .; v_call: TRBV28; cdr3_aa: CASTRAPKEAFF; cdr3_nt: TGTGCCAGCACCCGGGCCCCCAAGGAGGCTTTCTTT
clone_size: .; j_call: TRBJ2-7; d_call: TRBD2; v_call: TRBV29-1; cdr3_aa: CSVDQGGQGGYEQYF; cdr3_nt: TGCAGCGTTGACCAGGGAGGGCAGGGTGGCTACGAGCAGTACTTC
clone_size: few; j_call: TRBJ1-4; d_call: .; v_call: TRBV15; cdr3_aa: CATSRVKATNKKLFF; cdr3_nt: TGTGCCACCAGCAGAGTAAAGGCAACTAATAAAAAACTGTTTTTT
clone_size: .; j_call: TRBJ1-1; d_call: .; v_call: TRBV12-3/TRBV12-4; cdr3_aa: CASSVTGTEAFF; cdr3_nt: TGTGCCAGCAGCGTGACGGGCACTGAAGCTTTCTTT
clone_size: .; j_call: TRBJ2-5; d_call: TRBD2; v_call: TRBV7-9; cdr3_aa: CASSPGLAGVSETQYF; cdr3_nt: TGTGCCAGCAGCCCCGGACTAGCGGGAGTATCAGAGACCCAGTACTTC
clone_size: many; j_call: TRBJ2-7; d_call: TRBD1; v_call: TRBV7-2; cdr3_aa: CASSLVPGTGSEQYF; cdr3_nt: TGTGCCAGCAGCTTAGTACCTGGGACAGGGTCCGAGCAGTACTTC
clone_size: few; j_call: TRBJ2-4; d_call: TRBD1; v_call: TRBV5-5; cdr3_aa: CASSPLGQSKNIEYF; cdr3_nt: TGTGCCAGCAGCCCCCTGGGACAGAGTAAAAACATTGAGTACTTC
clone_size: few; j_call: TRBJ1-3; d_call: .; v_call: TRBV20-1; cdr3_aa: CSARQGGGSGNTIYF; cdr3_nt: TGCAGTGCTAGACAGGGCGGGGGCTCTGGAAACACCATATATTTT
clone_size: many; j_call: TRBJ2-3; d_call: .; v_call: TRBV28; cdr3_aa: CASSFRPSRLSSTDTQYF; cdr3_nt: TGTGCCAGCAGTTTCAGGCCATCCCGACTTTCTAGCACAGATACGCAGTATTTT
clone_size: many; j_call: TRBJ2-3; d_call: TRBD2; v_call: TRBV2; cdr3_aa: CASSPIAGATDTQYF; cdr3_nt: TGTGCCAGCAGTCCGATAGCGGGAGCGACAGATACGCAGTATTTT
clone_size: few; j_call: TRBJ2-7; d_call: .; v_call: TRBV27; cdr3_aa: CASSLEANPPHEQYF; cdr3_nt: TGTGCCAGCAGTCTCGAGGCTAACCCACCCCACGAGCAGTACTTC
clone_size: .; j_call: TRBJ2-7; d_call: .; v_call: TRBV29-1; cdr3_aa: CSVGAEDEQYF; cdr3_nt: TGCAGCGTTGGGGCCGAGGACGAGCAGTACTTC
clone_size: .; j_call: TRBJ2-1; d_call: TRBD1; v_call: TRBV7-2; cdr3_aa: CASSLRDRVYHEQFF; cdr3_nt: TGTGCCAGCAGCTTACGGGACAGGGTTTATCATGAGCAGTTCTTC
clone_size: .; j_call: TRBJ2-1; d_call: TRBD2; v_call: TRBV29-1; cdr3_aa: CSVSVLAGGISWPFF; cdr3_nt: TGCAGCGTTTCCGTGCTAGCGGGAGGAATTAGTTGGCCGTTCTTC
clone_size: few; j_call: TRBJ2-7; d_call: TRBD1; v_call: TRBV9; cdr3_aa: CASSPRDRHFEQYF; cdr3_nt: TGTGCCAGCAGCCCACGGGACAGGCATTTCGAGCAGTACTTC
clone_size: .; j_call: TRBJ2-1; d_call: .; v_call: TRBV27; cdr3_aa: CASSPRLARGEQFF; cdr3_nt: TGTGCCAGCAGTCCACGACTGGCTAGGGGTGAGCAGTTCTTC
clone_size: few; j_call: TRBJ2-7; d_call: TRBD2; v_call: TRBV10-3; cdr3_aa: CAIHDSGKSLEQYF; cdr3_nt: TGTGCCATCCACGATAGCGGGAAAAGCCTCGAGCAGTACTTC
clone_size: many; j_call: TRBJ1-1; d_call: .; v_call: TRBV11-2; cdr3_aa: CASSFRTGSGTEAFF; cdr3_nt: TGTGCCAGCAGCTTTAGGACCGGAAGTGGCACTGAAGCTTTCTTT
clone_size: .; j_call: TRBJ1-1; d_call: .; v_call: TRBV29-1; cdr3_aa: CSVAPQGNTEAFF; cdr3_nt: TGCAGCGTTGCCCCACAGGGGAACACTGAAGCTTTCTTT
clone_size: many; j_call: TRBJ1-1; d_call: TRBD1; v_call: TRBV11-2; cdr3_aa: CASSPDRGRENTEAFF; cdr3_nt: TGTGCCAGCAGCCCGGACAGGGGGCGTGAGAACACTGAAGCTTTCTTT
clone_size: many; j_call: TRBJ1-2; d_call: .; v_call: TRBV11-2; cdr3_aa: CASSLAPGGYTF; cdr3_nt: TGTGCCAGCAGCTTAGCCCCCGGAGGCTACACCTTC
clone_size: .; j_call: TRBJ2-4; d_call: .; v_call: TRBV20-1; cdr3_aa: CSARAVVGGAALGRIQYF; cdr3_nt: TGCAGTGCTAGAGCGGTAGTAGGTGGGGCCGCGCTGGGCCGCATTCAGTACTTC
clone_size: .; j_call: TRBJ2-5; d_call: .; v_call: TRBV2; cdr3_aa: CASNLRAETQYF; cdr3_nt: TGTGCCAGCAATCTTCGCGCGGAGACCCAGTACTTC
clone_size: .; j_call: TRBJ1-1; d_call: .; v_call: TRBV9; cdr3_aa: CASSPTGQITEAFF; cdr3_nt: TGTGCCAGCAGCCCCACCGGACAGATCACTGAAGCTTTCTTT
clone_size: many; j_call: TRBJ1-1; d_call: .; v_call: TRBV2; cdr3_aa: CASSVTGMNTEAFF; cdr3_nt: TGTGCCAGCAGTGTCACAGGGATGAACACTGAAGCTTTCTTT
clone_size: few; j_call: TRBJ1-5; d_call: .; v_call: TRBV6-2/TRBV6-3; cdr3_aa: CASSPPDSSSPQHF; cdr3_nt: TGTGCCAGCTCACCTCCGGACAGTAGTTCGCCCCAGCATTTT
clone_size: few; j_call: TRBJ2-3; d_call: .; v_call: TRBV12-3/TRBV12-4; cdr3_aa: CASSPRGTYELRSTDTQYF; cdr3_nt: TGTGCCAGCAGTCCACGGGGGACTTATGAGCTTCGGAGCACAGATACGCAGTATTTT
clone_size: few; j_call: TRBJ2-1; d_call: TRBD2; v_call: TRBV20-1; cdr3_aa: CSAVGLAGWDEQFF; cdr3_nt: TGCAGTGCTGTGGGACTAGCGGGGTGGGATGAGCAGTTCTTC
clone_size: once; j_call: TRBJ2-7; d_call: .; v_call: TRBV9; cdr3_aa: CASSVGWGNYEQYF; cdr3_nt: TGTGCCAGCAGCGTAGGTTGGGGGAATTACGAGCAGTACTTC
clone_size: few; j_call: TRBJ2-3; d_call: TRBD2; v_call: TRBV7-8; cdr3_aa: CASSLVGGRRTDTQYF; cdr3_nt: TGTGCCAGCAGCTTAGTAGGCGGGAGGCGGACAGATACGCAGTATTTT
clone_size: .; j_call: TRBJ2-2; d_call: .; v_call: TRBV2; cdr3_aa: CASISVGRANTGELFF; cdr3_nt: TGTGCCAGCATATCTGTGGGCAGGGCGAACACCGGGGAGCTGTTTTTT
clone_size: many; j_call: TRBJ2-3; d_call: TRBD2; v_call: TRBV25-1; cdr3_aa: CASRPTTGTRSSTDTQYF; cdr3_nt: TGTGCCAGCAGACCCACCACAGGGACTAGGTCTAGCACAGATACGCAGTATTTT
clone_size: few; j_call: TRBJ2-2; d_call: TRBD2; v_call: TRBV6-5; cdr3_aa: CASSKLLAGGVTGELFF; cdr3_nt: TGTGCCAGCAGTAAACTTTTAGCGGGAGGGGTCACCGGGGAGCTGTTTTTT
clone_size: .; j_call: TRBJ1-5; d_call: TRBD1; v_call: TRBV12-3/TRBV12-4; cdr3_aa: CASRTTGIGQPQHF; cdr3_nt: TGTGCCAGCAGAACGACAGGGATTGGACAGCCCCAGCATTTT
clone_size: .; j_call: TRBJ2-2; d_call: .; v_call: TRBV7-2; cdr3_aa: CASSVGSGVERELFF; cdr3_nt: TGTGCCAGCAGCGTGGGATCGGGGGTTGAGAGGGAGCTGTTTTTT
clone_size: few; j_call: TRBJ2-3; d_call: .; v_call: TRBV7-9; cdr3_aa: CASSPYTDTQYF; cdr3_nt: TGTGCCAGCAGCCCATACACAGATACGCAGTATTTT
clone_size: once; j_call: TRBJ1-5; d_call: .; v_call: TRBV27; cdr3_aa: CASSSLEGSYSNQPQHF; cdr3_nt: TGTGCCAGCAGTTCCCTCGAGGGGTCCTATAGCAATCAGCCCCAGCATTTT
clone_size: .; j_call: TRBJ2-1; d_call: TRBD2; v_call: TRBV20-1; cdr3_aa: CSARETGGPYNEQFF; cdr3_nt: TGCAGTGCTAGAGAAACGGGAGGACCCTACAATGAGCAGTTCTTC
clone_size: many; j_call: TRBJ1-5; d_call: .; v_call: TRBV2; cdr3_aa: CASSGLPHQPQHF; cdr3_nt: TGTGCCAGCAGTGGGCTACCCCATCAGCCCCAGCATTTT